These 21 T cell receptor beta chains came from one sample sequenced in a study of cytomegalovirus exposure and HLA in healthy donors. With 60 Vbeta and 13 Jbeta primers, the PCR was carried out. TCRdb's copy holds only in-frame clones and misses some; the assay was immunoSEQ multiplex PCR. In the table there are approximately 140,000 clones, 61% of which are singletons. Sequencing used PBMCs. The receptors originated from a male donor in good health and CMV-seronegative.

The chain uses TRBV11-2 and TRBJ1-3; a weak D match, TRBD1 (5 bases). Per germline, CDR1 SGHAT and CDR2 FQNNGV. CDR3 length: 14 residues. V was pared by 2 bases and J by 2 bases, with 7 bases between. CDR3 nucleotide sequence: TGTGCCAGCAGCTTACAAGGGGCTGGAAACACCATATATTTT. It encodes CASSLQGAGNTIYF. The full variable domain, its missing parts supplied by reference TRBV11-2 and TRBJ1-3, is EAGVAQSPRYKIIEKRQSVAFWCNPISGHATLYWYQQILGQGPKLLIQFQNNGVVDDSQLPKDRFSAERLKGVDSTLKIQPAKLEDSAVYLCASSLQGAGNTIYFGEGSWLTVV.

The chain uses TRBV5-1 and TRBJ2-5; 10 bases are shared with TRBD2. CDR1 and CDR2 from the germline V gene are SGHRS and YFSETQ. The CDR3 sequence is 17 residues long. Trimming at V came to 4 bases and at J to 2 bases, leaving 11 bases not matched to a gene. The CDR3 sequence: CASSPPVAGGPQETQYF. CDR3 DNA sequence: TGCGCCAGCAGCCCCCCCGTAGCGGGGGGACCACAAGAGACCCAGTACTTC.

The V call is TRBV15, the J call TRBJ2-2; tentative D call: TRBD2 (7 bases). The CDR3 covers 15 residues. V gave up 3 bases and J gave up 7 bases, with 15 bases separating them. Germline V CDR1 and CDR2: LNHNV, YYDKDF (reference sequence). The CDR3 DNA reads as TGTGCCACCAGCAGGGGAGGGGGGGGCGACGGGGAGCTGTTTTTT. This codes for CATSRGGGGDGELFF.

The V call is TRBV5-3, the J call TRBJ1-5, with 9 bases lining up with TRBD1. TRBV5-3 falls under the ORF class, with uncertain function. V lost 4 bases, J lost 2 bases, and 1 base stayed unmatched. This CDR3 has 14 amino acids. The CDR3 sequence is CARSRDRGNQPQHF. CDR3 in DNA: TGTGCCAGAAGCCGGGACAGGGGCAATCAGCCCCAGCATTTT.

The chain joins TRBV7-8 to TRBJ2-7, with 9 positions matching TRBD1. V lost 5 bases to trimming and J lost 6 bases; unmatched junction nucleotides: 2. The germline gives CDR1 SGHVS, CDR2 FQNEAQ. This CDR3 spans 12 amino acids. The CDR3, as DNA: TGTGCCAGCAGCACGACAGGGGGCGAGCAGTACTTC. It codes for CASSTTGGEQYF.

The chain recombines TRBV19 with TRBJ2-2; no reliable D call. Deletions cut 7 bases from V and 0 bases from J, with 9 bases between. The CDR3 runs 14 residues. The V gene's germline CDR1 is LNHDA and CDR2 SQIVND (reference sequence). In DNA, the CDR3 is TGTGCCAGTAAGTCGGAGCCGAACACCGGGGAGCTGTTTTTT. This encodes CASKSEPNTGELFF.

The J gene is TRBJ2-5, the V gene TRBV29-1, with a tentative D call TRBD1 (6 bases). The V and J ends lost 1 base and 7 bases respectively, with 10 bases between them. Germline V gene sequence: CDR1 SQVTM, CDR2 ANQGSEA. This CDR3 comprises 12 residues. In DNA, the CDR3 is TGCAGCGTTGAAGCAACAGGGTGGACCCAGTACTTC. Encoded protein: CSVEATGWTQYF.

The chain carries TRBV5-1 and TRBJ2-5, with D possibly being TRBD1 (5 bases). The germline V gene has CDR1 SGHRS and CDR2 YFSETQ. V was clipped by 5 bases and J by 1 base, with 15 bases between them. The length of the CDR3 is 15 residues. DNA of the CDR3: TGCGCCAGCAGGTTGAATGGGGCTAGCCAAGAGACCCAGTACTTC. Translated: CASRLNGASQETQYF.

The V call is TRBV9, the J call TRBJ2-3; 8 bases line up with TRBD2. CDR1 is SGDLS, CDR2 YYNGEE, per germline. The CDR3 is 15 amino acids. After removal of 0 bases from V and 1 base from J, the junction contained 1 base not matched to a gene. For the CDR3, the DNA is TGTGCCAGCAGCGTAGCGGGGGGGGGCACAGATACGCAGTATTTT. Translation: CASSVAGGGTDTQYF.

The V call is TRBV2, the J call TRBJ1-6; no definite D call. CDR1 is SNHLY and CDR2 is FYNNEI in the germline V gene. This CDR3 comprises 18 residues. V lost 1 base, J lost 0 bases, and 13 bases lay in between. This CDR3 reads CASSEGHPLNSYNSPLHF. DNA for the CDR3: TGTGCCAGCAGTGAAGGACACCCCCTGAACTCCTATAATTCACCCCTCCACTTT.

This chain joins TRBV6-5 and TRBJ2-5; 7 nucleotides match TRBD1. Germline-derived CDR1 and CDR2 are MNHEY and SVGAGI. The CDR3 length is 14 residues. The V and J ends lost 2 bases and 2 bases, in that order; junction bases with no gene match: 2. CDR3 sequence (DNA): TGTGCCAGCAGTTACAGGGGGCCTCAAGAGACCCAGTACTTC. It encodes CASSYRGPQETQYF.

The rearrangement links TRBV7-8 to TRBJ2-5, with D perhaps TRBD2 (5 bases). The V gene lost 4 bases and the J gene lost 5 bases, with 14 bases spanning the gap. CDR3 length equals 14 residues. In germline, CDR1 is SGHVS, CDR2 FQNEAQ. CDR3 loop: CASSSRGRGETQYF. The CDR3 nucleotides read TGTGCCAGCAGCTCTCGCGGCCGAGGGGAGACCCAGTACTTC.

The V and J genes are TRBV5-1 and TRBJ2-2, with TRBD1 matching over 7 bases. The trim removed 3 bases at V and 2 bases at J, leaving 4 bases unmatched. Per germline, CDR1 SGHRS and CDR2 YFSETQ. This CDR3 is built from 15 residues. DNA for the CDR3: TGCGCCAGCAGCTCCGGGACAGTAAACACCGGGGAGCTGTTTTTT. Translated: CASSSGTVNTGELFF.

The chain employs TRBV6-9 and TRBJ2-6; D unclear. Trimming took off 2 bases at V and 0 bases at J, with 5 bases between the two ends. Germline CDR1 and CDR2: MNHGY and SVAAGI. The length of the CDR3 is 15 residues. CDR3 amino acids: CASSYSSSGANVLTF. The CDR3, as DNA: TGTGCCAGCAGTTATAGTAGCTCTGGGGCCAACGTCCTGACTTTC.

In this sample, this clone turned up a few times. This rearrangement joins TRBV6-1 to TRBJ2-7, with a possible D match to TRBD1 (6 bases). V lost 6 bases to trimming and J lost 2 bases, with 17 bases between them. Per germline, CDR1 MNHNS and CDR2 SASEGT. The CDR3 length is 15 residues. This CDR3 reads CASRDTGIFTYEQYF. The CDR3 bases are TGTGCCAGCAGGGATACAGGGATTTTCACCTACGAGCAGTACTTC.

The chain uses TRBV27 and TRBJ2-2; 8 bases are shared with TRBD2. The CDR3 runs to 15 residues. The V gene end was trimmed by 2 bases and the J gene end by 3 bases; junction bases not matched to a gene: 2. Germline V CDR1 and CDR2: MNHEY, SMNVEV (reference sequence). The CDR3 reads CASSLVRGDTGELFF. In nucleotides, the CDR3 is TGTGCCAGCAGTTTAGTGCGGGGGGACACCGGGGAGCTGTTTTTT.

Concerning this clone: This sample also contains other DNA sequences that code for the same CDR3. CDR3 region: CSARGQPRAFF. CDR3 nucleotides: TGCAGTGCTAGGGGACAGCCGAGAGCTTTCTTT. The chain joins TRBV20-1 to TRBJ1-1, with TRBD1 identical over 7 bases. Germline trimming cut 3 bases from V and 10 bases from J; bases unmatched to any gene: 5. The CDR3 is 11 amino acids. The germline gives CDR1 DFQATT, CDR2 SNEGSKA (reference sequence).

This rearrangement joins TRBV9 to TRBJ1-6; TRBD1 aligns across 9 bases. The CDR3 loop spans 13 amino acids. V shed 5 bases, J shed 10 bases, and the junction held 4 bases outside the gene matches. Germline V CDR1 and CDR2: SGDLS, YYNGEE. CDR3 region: CASRGQGVSPLHF. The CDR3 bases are TGTGCCAGCAGGGGACAGGGAGTGTCACCCCTCCACTTT. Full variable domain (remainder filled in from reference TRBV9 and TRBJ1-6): DSGVTQTPKHLITATGQRVTLRCSPRSGDLSVYWYQQSLDQGLQFLIQYYNGEERAKGNILERFSAQQFPDLHSELNLSSLELGDSALYFCASRGQGVSPLHFGNGTRLTVT.

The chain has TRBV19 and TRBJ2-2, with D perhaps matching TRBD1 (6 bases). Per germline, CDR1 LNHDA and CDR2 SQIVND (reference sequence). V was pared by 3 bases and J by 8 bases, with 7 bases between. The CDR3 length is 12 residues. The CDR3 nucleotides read TGTGCCAGTAGTATGGGGACAGGGGAGCTGTTTTTT. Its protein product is CASSMGTGELFF.

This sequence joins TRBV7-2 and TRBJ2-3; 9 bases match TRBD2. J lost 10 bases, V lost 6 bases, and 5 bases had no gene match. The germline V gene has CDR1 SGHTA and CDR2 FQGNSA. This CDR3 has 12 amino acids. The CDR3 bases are TGTGCCAGCAGTTCCCTAGCGGGGTCGCAGTATTTT. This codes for CASSSLAGSQYF.

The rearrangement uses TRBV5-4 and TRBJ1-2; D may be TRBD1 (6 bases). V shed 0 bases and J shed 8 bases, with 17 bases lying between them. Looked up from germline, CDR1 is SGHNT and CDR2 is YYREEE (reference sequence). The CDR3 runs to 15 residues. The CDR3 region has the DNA TGTGCCAGCAGCTTGGATGGGGGCCTCTTGTTGGGCTACACCTTC. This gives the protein CASSLDGGLLLGYTF.